This T cell receptor beta chain stems from a study of blood T cell repertoires in COVID-19. Germline V gene data show CDR1 as SGHTA and CDR2 as FQGNSA. CDR3 length: 15 amino acids. The J segment lost 3 bases and the V segment lost 1 base, leaving 5 bases of the junction unmatched. TCRdb's table, derived via immunoSEQ multiplex PCR, lists solely in-frame clones and lacks some. The sample includes about 180,000 clones, approximately 79% seen only once; the top ten take around 24%. Specimen: peripheral blood. This clonotype was sampled from a woman in her sixties or seventies with acute or convalescent COVID-19. This sequence joins TRBV7-2 and TRBJ2-7, with 8 bases that match TRBD2. The DNA for the CDR3 is TGTGCCAGCAGCTTAGGAGGGACTAGGATCTACGAGCAGTACTTC. It translates to CASSLGGTRIYEQYF. The full variable domain, in which reference TRBV7-2 and TRBJ2-7 provide the parts outside the CDR3, is GAGVSQSPSNKVTEKGKDVELRCDPISGHTALYWYRQSLGQGLEFLIYFQGNSAPDKSGLPSDRFSAERTGGSVSTLTIQRTQQEDSAVYLCASSLGGTRIYEQYFGPGTRLTVT.